This T cell receptor beta chain comes out of a study of T cells after yellow fever vaccination. Study-level information: Those fractions that held only low numbers of cells were prepared using the SMART-Seq v4 Ultra Low Input RNA kit. Study-level points and caveats: In sorted memory subsets at day 0, almost all vaccine-responding clonotypes were below detection. Contamination by abundant bulk-population clonotypes could be present in FACS-sorted repertoires.

Germline V gene lookup returns CDR1 LNHNV and CDR2 YYDKDF (reference sequence). This CDR3 is 15 amino acids long. Between the trimmed V and J ends, which lost 1 base and 1 base, there was a span of 9 bases. This clonotype is medium-sized by share. 5'RACE template switching added a universal primer site and UMIs to TCR cDNA. TCRdb itself ran the 5' RACE reads through MiXCR, one entry per CDR3 protein. The sample lists approximately 10,000 distinct CDR3 sequences; about 5.8% were seen once. This clonotype was obtained from a man aged 25 to 40 who received the YFV17D yellow fever vaccine. The V and J genes are TRBV15 and TRBJ2-3; D gene unclear. The specimen comprised PBMCs, either bulk or a sorted T-cell subset (CD4+, CD8+, memory, or dextramer-sorted; not recorded which), sampled on the day of the yellow fever booster vaccination. As DNA, the CDR3 is TGTGCCACCAGCAGAGGGGGATCTCGCACAGATACGCAGTATTTT. It yields the protein CATSRGGSRTDTQYF.